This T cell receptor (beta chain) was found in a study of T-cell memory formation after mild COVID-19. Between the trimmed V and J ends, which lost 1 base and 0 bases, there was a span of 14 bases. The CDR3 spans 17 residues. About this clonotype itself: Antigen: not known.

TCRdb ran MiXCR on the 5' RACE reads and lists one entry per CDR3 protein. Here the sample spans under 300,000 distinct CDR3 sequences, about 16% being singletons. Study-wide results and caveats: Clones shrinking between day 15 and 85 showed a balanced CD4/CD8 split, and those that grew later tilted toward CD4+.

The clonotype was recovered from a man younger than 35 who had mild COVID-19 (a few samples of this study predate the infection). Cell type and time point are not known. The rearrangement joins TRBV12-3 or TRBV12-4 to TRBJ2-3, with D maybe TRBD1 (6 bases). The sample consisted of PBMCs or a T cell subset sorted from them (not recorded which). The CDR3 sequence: CASSLGIGDTSTDTQYF. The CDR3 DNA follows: TGTGCCAGCAGTTTAGGGATCGGGGACACTAGCACAGATACGCAGTATTTT.